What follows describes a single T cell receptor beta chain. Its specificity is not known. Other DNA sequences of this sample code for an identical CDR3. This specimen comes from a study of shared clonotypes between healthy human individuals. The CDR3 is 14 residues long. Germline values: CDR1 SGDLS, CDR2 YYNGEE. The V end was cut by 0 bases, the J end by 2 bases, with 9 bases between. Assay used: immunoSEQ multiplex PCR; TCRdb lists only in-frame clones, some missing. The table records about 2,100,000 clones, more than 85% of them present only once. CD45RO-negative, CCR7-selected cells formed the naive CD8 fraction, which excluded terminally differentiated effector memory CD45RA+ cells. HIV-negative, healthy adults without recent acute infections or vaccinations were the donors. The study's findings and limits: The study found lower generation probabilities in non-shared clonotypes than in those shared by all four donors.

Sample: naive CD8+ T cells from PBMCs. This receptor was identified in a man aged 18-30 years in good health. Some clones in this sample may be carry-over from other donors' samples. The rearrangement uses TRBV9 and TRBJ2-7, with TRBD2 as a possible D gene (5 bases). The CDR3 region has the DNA TGTGCCAGCAGCGTAGGTGGAGGAACCTACGAGCAGTACTTC. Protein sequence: CASSVGGGTYEQYF.